This passage covers 19 T cell receptor beta chains from one sample sequenced in a study of identical twins. TCRdb itself ran the 5' RACE reads through MiXCR, one entry per CDR3 protein. The repertoire holds approximately 590,000 distinct CDR3 sequences, with more than 9% as singletons. This sample was shared with a second study, whose subject was yellow fever vaccine responses in identical twins.

The sample taken for sequencing was PBMCs. Receptor source: a woman younger than 30 in good health.

This clonotype occurred many times. The CDR3 sequence: CASIGTGQAFF. The CDR3 DNA reads TGTGCCAGTATTGGGACAGGGCAAGCTTTCTTT. The chain carries TRBV27 and TRBJ1-1; 9 bases line up with TRBD1. Germline-derived CDR1 and CDR2 are MNHEY and SMNVEV (reference sequence). The CDR3 length is 11 residues. With 9 bases clipped from V and 9 bases from J, the junction kept 5 bases outside the gene matches.

J is TRBJ2-5 and V is TRBV9; TRBD2 matches at 13 bases. The CDR3 loop spans 15 amino acids. V shed 1 base and J 5 bases; nucleotides not matched to a gene: 2. Germline V CDR1 and CDR2: SGDLS, YYNGEE. The DNA of the CDR3 is TGTGCCAGCAGCGTATCGACTAGCGGGGGGGAGACCCAGTACTTC. Amino acid sequence: CASSVSTSGGETQYF.

In its sample, this clonotype was seen a few times. The chain links TRBV4-3 to TRBJ2-7, with 10 bases identical to TRBD2. This CDR3 contains 17 residues. Trimming at V came to 0 bases and at J to 4 bases, leaving 9 bases not matched to a gene. The germline V gene has CDR1 LGHNA and CDR2 YSLEER. The CDR3 is CASSQDWASGSWYEQYF. The CDR3 DNA is TGCGCCAGCAGCCAAGATTGGGCTAGCGGGAGTTGGTACGAGCAGTACTTC.

This clonotype was counted ten times or more. In DNA form, the CDR3 reads TGCAGCGTGGGGGACAGGGGGCAATACGAGCAGTACTTC. This encodes CSVGDRGQYEQYF. The chain links TRBV29-1 to TRBJ2-7; 12 bases align to TRBD1. The germline V gene has CDR1 SQVTM and CDR2 ANQGSEA. V trimming: 6 bases; J trimming: 4 bases; junction bases outside the gene matches: 4. The CDR3 has 13 residues.

This clonotype was seen repeatedly, ten times or more. V and J are TRBV10-3 and TRBJ2-4; 7 nucleotides align to TRBD2. In germline, CDR1 is ENHRY, CDR2 SYGVKD. V lost 4 bases and J lost 1; bases outside the gene matches: 7. This CDR3 has 16 residues. CDR3 region: CAISGGRASAKNIQYF. The DNA of the CDR3 is TGTGCCATCAGTGGAGGGAGGGCCTCGGCCAAAAACATTCAGTACTTC.

The sample holds one count of this clonotype. This chain uses TRBV6-2 or TRBV6-3 with TRBJ2-5; 7 nucleotides line up with TRBD1. This CDR3 contains 15 residues. Trimming took 8 bases from V and 2 from J; bases not matched to a gene: 11. The V gene's germline CDR1 is MNHEY and CDR2 SVGEGT. DNA for the CDR3: TGTGCCAGCCAAGACCTCGACAGGGTACAAGAGACCCAGTACTTC. It encodes CASQDLDRVQETQYF.

The sample holds many counts of this clonotype. J is TRBJ1-4 and V is TRBV11-1, with 10 bases lining up with TRBD1. This CDR3 is built from 18 residues. Trimming removed 0 bases from V and 3 bases from J; junction bases left unmatched: 7. Per germline, CDR1 SGHAT and CDR2 FQDESV (reference sequence). Here the CDR3 reads CASSLAGQGFIANEKLFF. The CDR3 nucleotides are TGTGCCAGCAGCTTAGCGGGACAGGGGTTTATTGCTAATGAAAAACTGTTTTTT.

In its sample, this clonotype was seen many times. This chain links TRBV29-1 with TRBJ2-1; D not certain. This CDR3 region has 15 residues. Between the trimmed V and J ends, which lost 4 bases and 2 bases, there was a span of 15 bases. CDR1 SQVTM and CDR2 ANQGSEA come from the germline V gene. Here the CDR3 DNA reads TGCAGCGTTGTCGCCAACCTGGACGCCTACAATGAGCAGTTCTTC. The encoded protein is CSVVANLDAYNEQFF.

This clonotype was recorded at least ten times. The chain couples TRBV5-1 to TRBJ2-7, with 8 positions matching TRBD2. Germline trimming cut 4 bases from V and 5 bases from J; bases unmatched to any gene: 14. Germline CDR1 is SGHRS and CDR2 is YFSETQ. The CDR3 spans 16 residues. The CDR3 spells CASSPGLSGSINEQYF. The CDR3 DNA reads as TGCGCCAGCAGCCCGGGCCTCAGCGGGAGTATAAACGAGCAGTACTTC.

In this sample, this clonotype turned up a few times. The chain links TRBV5-6 to TRBJ2-1; 7 nucleotides line up with TRBD1. CDR1 and CDR2 (germline): SGHDT, YYEEEE. J was trimmed by 8 bases and V by 6 bases; bases with no gene match: 5. The CDR3 runs 12 residues. CDR3: CASKTGLYEQFF. The CDR3 nucleotides are TGTGCCAGCAAGACAGGGCTTTATGAGCAGTTCTTC.

This clonotype was counted only a few times. The chain carries TRBV2 and TRBJ2-7; perhaps TRBD1 as D (6 bases). V lost 4 bases and J 5 bases, leaving 9 bases between the germline ends. The CDR3 has 12 amino acids. CDR1 and CDR2 from the germline V gene are SNHLY and FYNNEI. CDR3 amino acids: CASSGRQDEQYF. DNA of the CDR3: TGTGCCAGCAGTGGTAGACAGGACGAGCAGTACTTC.

This clonotype has ten or more counts. In DNA, the CDR3 is TGTGCCAGCAGCTTAGTTCGACAGACCCCCTCCTACGAGCAGTACTTC. Translated: CASSLVRQTPSYEQYF. The chain is built from TRBV7-8 and TRBJ2-7, with D possibly matching TRBD1 (5 bases). This CDR3 is built from 16 residues. Germline V gene data show CDR1 as SGHVS and CDR2 as FQNEAQ. Trimming took off 1 base at V and 0 bases at J, with 13 bases between the two ends.

This clonotype appeared many times. The rearrangement uses TRBV5-5 and TRBJ2-1; D is possibly TRBD2 (6 bases). The CDR3 is made up of 16 amino acids. Germline CDR1 SGHKS, CDR2 YYEKEE (reference sequence). Trimming stripped 1 base from V and 4 bases from J, with 15 bases between. This CDR3 reads CASSLLPSVQYNEQFF. CDR3 nucleotide sequence: TGTGCCAGCAGCTTGCTTCCTAGCGTCCAATACAATGAGCAGTTCTTC.

This clonotype was detected many times. The V call is TRBV12-3 or TRBV12-4, the J call TRBJ1-1; no clear D gene. Trimming took 3 bases from V and 1 from J, leaving 9 bases between them. This CDR3 region has 14 residues. The CDR3 DNA is TGTGCCAGCAGTTTTGTCGGGAGGAACACTGAAGCTTTCTTT. Amino acids: CASSFVGRNTEAFF.

This clonotype was counted between two and nine times. In nucleotides, the CDR3 is TGTGCCAGTAGTAAGAGTAGCGGGGGGGTTCTGTACAATGAGCAGTTCTTC. It translates to CASSKSSGGVLYNEQFF. The rearrangement joins TRBV19 to TRBJ2-1; TRBD2 aligns across 11 bases. Germline CDR1 reads LNHDA; CDR2 reads SQIVND (reference sequence). The V and J ends lost 4 bases and 4 bases, in that order; junction bases with no gene match: 9. This CDR3 has 17 amino acids. The full variable domain, rest sourced from reference TRBV19 and TRBJ2-1, is DGGITQSPKYLFRKEGQNVTLSCEQNLNHDAMYWYRQDPGQGLRLIYYSQIVNDFQKGDIAEGYSVSREKKESFPLTVTSAQKNPTAFYLCASSKSSGGVLYNEQFFGPGTRLTVL.

This chain connects TRBV20-1 to TRBJ1-4; D may be TRBD1 (6 bases). CDR1 is DFQATT, CDR2 SNEGSKA, per germline (reference sequence). There are 16 residues in the CDR3. V was pared by 3 bases and J by 5 bases, with 19 bases between. CDR3 protein: CSASRATDGTNEKLFF. CDR3 in DNA: TGCAGTGCTAGCCGAGCCACAGACGGGACAAATGAAAAACTGTTTTTT.

The table lists this clonotype with a few counts. This chain connects TRBV5-4 to TRBJ2-1; 12 nucleotides match TRBD1. J was trimmed by 4 bases and V by 2 bases; bases with no gene match: 4. The germline gives CDR1 SGHNT, CDR2 YYREEE (reference sequence). This CDR3 is 16 amino acids long. In nucleotides, the CDR3 is TGTGCCAGCAGCTTTTTGGGACAGGGGGCGTACAATGAGCAGTTCTTC. Encoded protein: CASSFLGQGAYNEQFF.

This clonotype has only a few counts. The genes are TRBV4-3 and TRBJ2-1, with TRBD2 identical over 8 bases. The CDR3 spans 17 residues. V lost 0 bases to trimming and J lost 2 bases; unmatched junction nucleotides: 6. Germline V gene lookup returns CDR1 LGHNA and CDR2 YSLEER. The CDR3 DNA follows: TGCGCCAGCAGCCAAGATCAAACTAGCGGTCCCTACAATGAGCAGTTCTTC. Amino acid sequence: CASSQDQTSGPYNEQFF.

The gene calls are TRBV6-4 and TRBJ2-3; TRBD2 matches at 8 bases. V lost 5 bases, J lost 1 base, and 5 bases stayed unmatched. Looked up from germline, CDR1 is MRHNA and CDR2 is SNTAGT. The CDR3 extends over 15 amino acids. CDR3 loop: CASSHQAGGTDTQYF. CDR3 bases: TGTGCCAGCAGTCACCAAGCGGGGGGCACAGATACGCAGTATTTT.